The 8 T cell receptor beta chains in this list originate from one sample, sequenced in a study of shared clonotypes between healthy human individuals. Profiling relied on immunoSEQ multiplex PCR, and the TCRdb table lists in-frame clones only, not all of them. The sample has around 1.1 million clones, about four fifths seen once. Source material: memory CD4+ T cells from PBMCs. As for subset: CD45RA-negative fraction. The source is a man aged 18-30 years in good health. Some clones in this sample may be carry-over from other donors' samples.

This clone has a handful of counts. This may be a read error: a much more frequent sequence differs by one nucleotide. The CDR3 sequence: CASGHGGRDEKLFF. In nucleotides, the CDR3 is TGTGCCAGCGGTCACGGGGGGAGGGATGAAAAACTGTTTTTT. The chain is built from TRBV28 and TRBJ1-4; D perhaps matches TRBD1 (5 bases). Germline assignment: CDR1 MDHEN and CDR2 SYDVKM. CDR3 size: 14 residues. V lost 8 bases, J lost 6 bases, and 16 bases lay in between.

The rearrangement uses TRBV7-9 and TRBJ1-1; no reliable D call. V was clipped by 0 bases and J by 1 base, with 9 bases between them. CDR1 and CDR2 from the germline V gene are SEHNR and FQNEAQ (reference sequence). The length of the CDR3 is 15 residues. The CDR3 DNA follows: TGTGCCAGCAGCTTAGCGCTGGGATCGAACACTGAAGCTTTCTTT. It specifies CASSLALGSNTEAFF.

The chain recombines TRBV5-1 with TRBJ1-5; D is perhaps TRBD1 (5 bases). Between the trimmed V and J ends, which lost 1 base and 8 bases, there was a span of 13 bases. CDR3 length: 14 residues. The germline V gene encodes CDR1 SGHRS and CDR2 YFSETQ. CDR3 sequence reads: CASSLSGGVEPQHF. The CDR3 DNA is TGCGCCAGCAGCTTGTCCGGGGGAGTTGAGCCCCAGCATTTT.

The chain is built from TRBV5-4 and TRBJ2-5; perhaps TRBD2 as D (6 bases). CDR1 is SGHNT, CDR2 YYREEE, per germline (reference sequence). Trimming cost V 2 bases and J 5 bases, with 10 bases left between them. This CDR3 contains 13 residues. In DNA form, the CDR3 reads TGTGCCAGCAGCTTTGCGGGGCGGGAGACCCAGTACTTC. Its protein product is CASSFAGRETQYF. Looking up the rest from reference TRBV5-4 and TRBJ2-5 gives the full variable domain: ETGVTQSPTHLIKTRGQQVTLRCSSQSGHNTVSWYQQALGQGPQFIFQYYREEENGRGNFPPRFSGLQFPNYSSELNVNALELDDSALYLCASSFAGRETQYFGPGTRLLVL.

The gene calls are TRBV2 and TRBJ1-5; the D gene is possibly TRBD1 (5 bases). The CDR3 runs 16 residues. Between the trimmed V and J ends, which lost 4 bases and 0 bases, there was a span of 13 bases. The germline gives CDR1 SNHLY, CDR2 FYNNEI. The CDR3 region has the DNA TGTGCCAGCAGTGCAGGGAGCCTTAATAGCAATCAGCCCCAGCATTTT. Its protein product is CASSAGSLNSNQPQHF. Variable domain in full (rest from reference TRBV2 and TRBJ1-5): EPEVTQTPSHQVTQMGQEVILRCVPISNHLYFYWYRQILGQKVEFLVSFYNNEISEKSEIFDDQFSVERPDGSNFTLKIRSTKLEDSAMYFCASSAGSLNSNQPQHFGDGTRLSIL.

The CDR3 nucleotides are TGTGCCAGCAGCAGGGTCGGGGGCCAGAACTATGGCTACACCTTC. The encoded protein is CASSRVGGQNYGYTF. J is TRBJ1-2 and V is TRBV7-9, with D possibly matching TRBD1 (6 bases). The CDR3 runs 15 residues. Trimming took 5 bases from V and 2 from J, leaving 15 bases between them. In germline, CDR1 is SEHNR, CDR2 FQNEAQ (reference sequence).

CDR3 sequence: CASSLDSNTEAFF. The CDR3 nucleotides are TGTGCCAGCAGCTTAGATTCCAACACTGAAGCTTTCTTT. J is TRBJ1-1 and V is TRBV11-2; D remains unclear. The CDR3 is 13 residues long. Deletions cut 0 bases from V and 2 bases from J, with 4 bases between. Germline-derived CDR1 and CDR2 are SGHAT and FQNNGV.

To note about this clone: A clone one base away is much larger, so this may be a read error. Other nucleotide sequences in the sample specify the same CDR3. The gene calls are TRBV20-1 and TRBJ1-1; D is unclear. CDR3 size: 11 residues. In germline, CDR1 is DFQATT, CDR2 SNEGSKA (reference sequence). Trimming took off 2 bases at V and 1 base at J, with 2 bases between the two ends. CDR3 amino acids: CSARKNTEAFF. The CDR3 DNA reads TGCAGTGCTAGAAAGAACACTGAAGCTTTCTTT.